The 26 T cell receptor beta chains below were found in one sample sequenced in a study of PD-1 blockade in classical Hodgkin lymphoma. TCRdb keeps only in-frame clones here, not all; method: immunoSEQ multiplex PCR. The table includes some 28,000 clones, around 89% detected once. Specified time point: newly diagnosed, previously untreated cHL patient sample. Magnetic negative selection served to purify CD4+ T cells out of PBMCs that had been thawed. The sample was CD4+ T cells from blood. The source of these receptors is a human donor with classical Hodgkin lymphoma.

This clone was observed once. The gene calls are TRBV5-1 and TRBJ2-5; perhaps D is TRBD1 or TRBD2 (5 bases each). The CDR3 runs to 16 residues. Germline V gene sequence: CDR1 SGHRS, CDR2 YFSETQ. V lost 0 bases to trimming and J lost 5 bases, with 17 bases between them. CDR3 amino acids: CASSLGSGTGTETQYF. CDR3 sequence (DNA): TGCGCCAGCAGCTTGGGATCAGGGACGGGGACCGAGACCCAGTACTTC.

The V gene is TRBV7-8, the J gene TRBJ1-2; tentative D call: TRBD1 (5 bases). The CDR3 is made up of 14 amino acids. The V gene lost 4 bases and the J gene lost 9 bases, with 18 bases spanning the gap. CDR1 is SGHVS and CDR2 is FQNEAQ in the germline V gene. CDR3 residues: CASSSRQSLVSYTF. Written as DNA, the CDR3 is TGTGCCAGCAGCTCGCGACAGTCTCTTGTTAGCTACACCTTC.

This chain links TRBV5-1 with TRBJ2-7; 8 positions agree with TRBD2. The CDR3 length is 15 residues. Germline trimming cut 0 bases from V and 5 bases from J; bases unmatched to any gene: 7. Germline V lookup: CDR1 SGHRS, CDR2 YFSETQ. CDR3 region: CASSLGGLAGNEQYF. CDR3 nucleotides: TGCGCCAGCAGCTTGGGTGGACTAGCAGGAAACGAGCAGTACTTC.

This chain uses TRBV28 with TRBJ1-6; 7 bases fit TRBD1. The length of the CDR3 is 19 residues. Germline V gene data show CDR1 as MDHEN and CDR2 as SYDVKM. V lost 6 bases, J lost 0 bases, and 14 bases stayed unmatched. CDR3 coding DNA: TGTGCCAGCAGGCTCCGGGACAGTTCCCCCTTCTCCTATAATTCACCCCTCCACTTT. Amino acid sequence: CASRLRDSSPFSYNSPLHF.

The chain has TRBV18 and TRBJ1-1; D remains ambiguous. The CDR3 runs 15 residues. The V gene's germline CDR1 is KGHSH and CDR2 LQKENI. V was cut by 3 bases and J by 0 bases, with 11 bases left in between. The CDR3 loop reads CASSPAGVMNTEAFF. The CDR3 DNA sequence: TGTGCCAGCTCACCCGCGGGAGTCATGAACACTGAAGCTTTCTTT.

This clone has only one observation. The chain couples TRBV18 to TRBJ2-5; 10 bases fit TRBD1. With 0 bases clipped from V and 5 bases from J, the junction kept 6 bases outside the gene matches. Germline V gene lookup returns CDR1 KGHSH and CDR2 LQKENI. CDR3 length: 16 amino acids. The CDR3: CASSPPTGGLGETQYF. CDR3 coding DNA: TGTGCCAGCTCACCACCGACAGGGGGCTTGGGGGAGACCCAGTACTTC.

V is TRBV15 and J is TRBJ1-5; D is undetermined. CDR1 and CDR2 (germline): LNHNV, YYDKDF (reference sequence). V was cut by 5 bases and J by 4 bases, with 15 bases left in between. This CDR3 is 15 amino acids long. CDR3 DNA: TGTGCCACCAGCGGCGATCCGGGAGCAAATCAGCCCCAGCATTTT. Translation gives CATSGDPGANQPQHF.

The chain uses TRBV7-2 and TRBJ2-1; unclear D gene. The germline V and J ends were trimmed by 1 base and 3 bases, with 16 bases remaining between them. The V gene's germline CDR1 is SGHTA and CDR2 FQGNSA. This CDR3 contains 17 residues. CDR3 sequence: CASSLVQSARHYNEQFF. CDR3 nucleotide sequence: TGTGCCAGCAGCTTAGTGCAGTCCGCCAGACACTACAATGAGCAGTTCTTC. The full variable domain, completed using reference TRBV7-2 and TRBJ2-1, is GAGVSQSPSNKVTEKGKDVELRCDPISGHTALYWYRQSLGQGLEFLIYFQGNSAPDKSGLPSDRFSAERTGGSVSTLTIQRTQQEDSAVYLCASSLVQSARHYNEQFFGPGTRLTVL.

This chain links TRBV9 with TRBJ2-4, with 8 bases fitting TRBD2. Germline values: CDR1 SGDLS, CDR2 YYNGEE. Trimming cost V 0 bases and J 7 bases; bases outside gene matches: 6. The CDR3 is 15 residues long. The CDR3 reads CASSVGSGGWNIQYF. In DNA, the CDR3 is TGTGCCAGCAGCGTAGGGTCGGGAGGGTGGAACATTCAGTACTTC. Supplemented by reference TRBV9 and TRBJ2-4, the full variable domain reads DSGVTQTPKHLITATGQRVTLRCSPRSGDLSVYWYQQSLDQGLQFLIQYYNGEERAKGNILERFSAQQFPDLHSELNLSSLELGDSALYFCASSVGSGGWNIQYFGAGTRLSVL.

The rearrangement uses TRBV28 and TRBJ2-2, with 7 bases matching TRBD2. J was trimmed by 3 bases and V by 4 bases; bases with no gene match: 11. This CDR3 is 17 amino acids long. Germline lookup yields CDR1 MDHEN and CDR2 SYDVKM. The chain's CDR3 is CASSSPRGRDYTGELFF. The CDR3 DNA follows: TGTGCCAGCAGTTCCCCCCGAGGGAGGGATTACACCGGGGAGCTGTTTTTT.

The chain uses TRBV2 and TRBJ2-1, with TRBD2 matching 11 bases. The length of the CDR3 is 12 residues. In germline, CDR1 is SNHLY, CDR2 FYNNEI. Unmatched junction bases numbered 4, after V lost 6 bases and J lost 12 bases. The CDR3 sequence is CASRVAGGWQFF. The CDR3 region has the DNA TGTGCCAGCAGAGTAGCGGGAGGGTGGCAGTTCTTC.

The chain recombines TRBV18 with TRBJ2-1, with 7 bases fitting TRBD1. Germline CDR1 KGHSH, CDR2 LQKENI. This CDR3 region has 14 residues. Losses at the gene ends were 3 bases for V and 3 bases for J; bases not matched to a gene: 2. The CDR3 loop reads CASSPQGDYNEQFF. In nucleotides, the CDR3 is TGTGCCAGCTCACCCCAGGGGGACTACAATGAGCAGTTCTTC. The variable domain in full, with the rest retrieved from reference TRBV18 and TRBJ2-1, is NAGVMQNPRHLVRRRGQEARLRCSPMKGHSHVYWYRQLPEEGLKFMVYLQKENIIDESGMPKERFSAEFPKEGPSILRIQQVVRGDSAAYFCASSPQGDYNEQFFGPGTRLTVL.

This rearrangement joins TRBV19 to TRBJ1-5; D is undetermined. CDR3 length: 12 residues. Per the germline V gene, CDR1 is LNHDA and CDR2 is SQIVND (reference sequence). With 3 bases removed from V and 4 bases from J, the gap between germline ends came to 4 bases. The CDR3 sequence is CASSMANQPQHF. The CDR3 DNA is TGTGCCAGTAGTATGGCGAATCAGCCCCAGCATTTT.

The rearrangement links TRBV7-2 to TRBJ2-1; 12 positions match TRBD2. The junction had 2 bases not matched to a gene; V was cut back by 5 bases and J by 9 bases. Germline CDR1 reads SGHTA; CDR2 reads FQGNSA. The CDR3 extends over 13 amino acids. The CDR3 DNA reads as TGTGCCAGCAGCAGACTAGCGGGAGTTGAGCAGTTCTTC. Translation: CASSRLAGVEQFF.

V and J are TRBV27 and TRBJ2-3; weak D call: TRBD1 (6 bases). Germline V gene data show CDR1 as MNHEY and CDR2 as SMNVEV (reference sequence). Trimming stripped 6 bases from V and 2 bases from J, with 18 bases between. The CDR3 extends over 16 amino acids. In nucleotides, the CDR3 is TGTGCCAGCAGGACCGGACCGGGACAACTCACAGATACGCAGTATTTT. Translation gives CASRTGPGQLTDTQYF.

The V call is TRBV11-2, the J call TRBJ2-7; D may match TRBD1 or TRBD2 (5 bases each). This CDR3 region has 14 residues. Trimming left V 5 bases short and J 4 bases short, with 15 bases between. Per the germline V gene, CDR1 is SGHAT and CDR2 is FQNNGV. CDR3 residues: CASSATGTTYEQYF. The CDR3 DNA reads TGTGCCAGCAGCGCGACCGGGACGACGTACGAGCAGTACTTC.

The rearrangement links TRBV5-4 to TRBJ2-1; D might be TRBD1 (5 bases). Germline values: CDR1 SGHNT, CDR2 YYREEE (reference sequence). The V gene lost 4 bases and the J gene lost 1 base, with 9 bases spanning the gap. CDR3 size: 14 residues. CDR3 in DNA: TGTGCCAGCAGCCTCCAGGGATCCTACAATGAGCAGTTCTTC. It is translated as CASSLQGSYNEQFF.

The rearrangement uses TRBV4-2 and TRBJ2-7, with 11 bases lining up with TRBD1. Germline V lookup: CDR1 LGHNA, CDR2 YNFKEQ. The CDR3 has 19 amino acids. V gave up 5 bases and J gave up 0 bases; unmatched junction bases: 15. The DNA for the CDR3 is TGTGCCAGCAGCTTGGGAGGACAGGGGGCCGGCCTTCCCTCCTACGAGCAGTACTTC. Translation: CASSLGGQGAGLPSYEQYF.

The chain joins TRBV7-9 to TRBJ2-7; no clear D gene. Germline CDR1 and CDR2: SEHNR and FQNEAQ (reference sequence). Trimming cost V 5 bases and J 0 bases, with 5 bases left between them. The CDR3 sequence is 12 residues long. CDR3 nucleotides: TGTGCCAGCAGCCCGAGCTCCTACGAGCAGTACTTC. Translation: CASSPSSYEQYF.

This rearrangement joins TRBV9 to TRBJ2-2, with a possible D match to TRBD2 (6 bases). The CDR3 spans 17 residues. V lost 3 bases, J lost 6 bases, and 21 bases lay in between. Germline CDR1 is SGDLS and CDR2 is YYNGEE. CDR3 loop: CASSGSRDSQGAGELFF. The DNA for the CDR3 is TGTGCCAGCAGCGGAAGTCGGGACTCCCAAGGGGCCGGGGAGCTGTTTTTT.

This sequence joins TRBV5-1 and TRBJ1-4, with D perhaps matching TRBD1 (6 bases). The V end lost 0 bases, the J end lost 6 bases, and 12 bases lay between the germline ends. This CDR3 comprises 15 residues. CDR1 is SGHRS and CDR2 is YFSETQ in the germline V gene. CDR3 amino acids: CASSLDRVVDEKLFF. The CDR3 DNA is TGCGCCAGCAGCTTGGACAGGGTAGTTGATGAAAAACTGTTTTTT.

This chain's CDR3 is CASSLGTGLGYTF. The CDR3 region has the DNA TGTGCCAGCAGCTTGGGGACAGGGCTTGGCTACACCTTC. The rearrangement links TRBV5-4 to TRBJ1-2, with 8 bases that match TRBD1. The trim removed 0 bases at V and 7 bases at J, leaving 2 bases unmatched. The CDR3 loop spans 13 amino acids. Per the germline V gene, CDR1 is SGHNT and CDR2 is YYREEE (reference sequence).

The rearrangement joins TRBV28 to TRBJ2-3; D remains unclear. The CDR3 contains 12 residues. With 5 bases removed from V and 8 bases from J, the gap between germline ends came to 11 bases. Germline V CDR1 and CDR2: MDHEN, SYDVKM. The CDR3 nucleotides are TGTGCCAGCAGTCCCAGTGGTGGTACGCAGTATTTT. It encodes CASSPSGGTQYF.

This clone was observed a single time. This chain uses TRBV2 with TRBJ2-7; TRBD1 matches at 9 bases. The CDR3 extends over 15 amino acids. With V trimmed by 6 bases and J by 0 bases, 6 bases remained unmatched. Germline loops: CDR1 SNHLY, CDR2 FYNNEI. DNA for the CDR3: TGTGCCAGCAGGGGACAGGGTTCTAGCTCCTACGAGCAGTACTTC. Its translation: CASRGQGSSSYEQYF.

The J gene is TRBJ1-6, the V gene TRBV27; 7 positions match TRBD1. Germline V lookup: CDR1 MNHEY, CDR2 SMNVEV (reference sequence). V gave up 5 bases and J gave up 14 bases; unmatched junction bases: 9. The CDR3 totals 13 residues. The CDR3 spells CASSQQGNGALHF. The CDR3, as DNA: TGTGCCAGCAGTCAACAGGGGAATGGAGCCCTCCACTTT.

CDR3 nucleotide sequence: TGTGCCAGCCGCTCGGGACTAGCGGGAGAGACCCAGTACTTC. Its translation: CASRSGLAGETQYF. The gene calls are TRBV19 and TRBJ2-5, with 12 bases fitting TRBD2. The V and J ends lost 9 bases and 4 bases, in that order; junction bases with no gene match: 6. The CDR3 contains 14 residues. Germline lookup yields CDR1 LNHDA and CDR2 SQIVND (reference sequence).